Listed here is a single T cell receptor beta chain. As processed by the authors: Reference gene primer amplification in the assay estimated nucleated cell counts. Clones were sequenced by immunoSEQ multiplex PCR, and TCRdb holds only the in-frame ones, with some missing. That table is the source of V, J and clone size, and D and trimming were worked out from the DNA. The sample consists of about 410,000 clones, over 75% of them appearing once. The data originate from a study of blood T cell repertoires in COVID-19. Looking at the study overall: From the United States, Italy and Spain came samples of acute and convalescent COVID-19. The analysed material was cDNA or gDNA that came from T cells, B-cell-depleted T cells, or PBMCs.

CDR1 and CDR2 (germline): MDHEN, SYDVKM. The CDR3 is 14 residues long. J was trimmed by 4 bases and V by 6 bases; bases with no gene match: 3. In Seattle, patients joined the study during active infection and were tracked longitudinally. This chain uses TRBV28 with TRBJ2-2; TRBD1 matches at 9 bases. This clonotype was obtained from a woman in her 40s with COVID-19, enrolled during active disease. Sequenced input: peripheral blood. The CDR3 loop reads CASRRDRATGELFF. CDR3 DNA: TGTGCCAGCAGACGGGACAGGGCCACCGGGGAGCTGTTTTTT.